This TCR beta chain stems from a study of CD8 T cell repertoires and HIV-1 epitope variants. Study overall: Equal numbers of autologous T cell-negative cells presented antigen to enriched T cells. The baseline condition was 1M T cells left uncultured.

This table comes from immunoSEQ multiplex PCR, and its TCRdb copy is limited to in-frame clones, with some not included. The data show under 5,000 clones, with about 70% seen just once and 43% held by the top ten. Germline V gene sequence: CDR1 SGHVS, CDR2 FQNEAQ. V was trimmed by 1 base and J by 1 base, leaving 13 bases between them. This CDR3 has 16 amino acids. Comment on this clone: Its antigen is currently unknown.

Points from the study as a whole: Only beta chains were identified, marking proliferation to antigen, not function.

The chain employs TRBV7-8 and TRBJ1-2, with TRBD1 as a possible D gene (5 bases). This TCR came from a male donor with HIV. Material: cultured CD8+ T cells derived from PBMCs. DNA of the CDR3: TGTGCCAGCAGCTTAGATAGGTCAGGGTTTAACTATGGCTACACCTTC. This sequence encodes CASSLDRSGFNYGYTF.